This note documents a single T cell receptor beta chain sequence. This clonotype was seen a few times. The target of this receptor is not known. Base qualities were left out, and no much larger clone turns up one base away. What this sample's time point label stands for: persistent/refractory GD, antithyroid drugs over 5 years with positive TRAb. For both TCR sequencing and RNA sequencing, RNA was extracted from PBMCs using TRIzol. The diagnosis of Graves' disease was made according to American Thyroid Association guidelines. Patients for the study were recruited at an endocrinology department in Xi'an, China. Each patient gave approximately 9.7 milliliters of peripheral blood, collected in an EDTA anticoagulant tube. Ficoll Paque Plus density gradient separation was used to isolate PBMCs, and no further T cell sorting was done. RNA quality was checked with an Agilent 2100 Bioanalyzer and agarose gel, and concentration with a NanoDrop 2000.

The CDR3 sequence holds 13 residues, the cysteine and phenylalanine included. The DNA shown is the 39-base CDR3, in frame from base 1. Deletion took 4 bases off V and 6 bases off J, with a span of 12 bases between the germline ends. CDR1 and CDR2 are read off the germline V gene as MNHNS and SASEGT. This specimen comes from a study of regulatory T cells in long-lasting Graves disease (dated by TCRdb to the early 2020s). Context from the whole study: Persistent Graves' disease was defined as persistently positive TSH receptor autoantibodies together with antithyroid drug treatment for over 5 years. A total of roughly 35 samples underwent TCR sequencing: about 13 from persistent and about 20 from newly diagnosed Graves' disease patients. Peripheral blood TCR sequencing and RNA sequencing compared persistent Graves' disease patients with newly diagnosed Graves' disease patients. The study was registered as a clinical trial and conducted in China. In the clinical cohort, patients with persistent Graves' disease had used antithyroid drugs for an average of around ten years. General findings and caveats noted by the study authors: Persistent disease showed preferential use of TRBV28, TRBJ1-2 and TRBJ2-5, whereas newly diagnosed disease favored TRBV20-1 and TRBJ2-1. Only peripheral blood was studied, because thyroid tissue, the primary lesion, was inaccessible. Sequencing and analysis were restricted to the TCR beta chain. The authors acknowledged the small sample size as a limitation that may reduce accuracy. More public clonotypes were shared among persistent patients (roughly 2,700) than among newly diagnosed patients (more than 900). Compared with newly diagnosed patients, persistent Graves' disease patients had lower TCR Shannon entropy and fewer highly expanded clones, which suggests clonal expansion.

The library was obtained by multiplex PCR. The sequencer listed for this sample is Illumina HiSeq 4000. To build TCR beta libraries, CDR3 regions were amplified by Arm-PCR using iRepertoire HTBI primers. Before sequencing, the PCR products went through gel purification. Turning to the authors' computational methods: Across samples, 62 TRBV and 13 to 15 TRBJ segments were identified and used for gene usage analysis of CDR3 amino acid clonotypes. COPE and FqMerger were used to merge filtered high-quality paired reads into contigs. BLAST was used to align contigs to IMGT TRBV, TRBD and TRBJ reference genes, and CDR3 was defined according to IMGT. Any clonotype with a frequency above 0.1% was counted as a highly expanded clone. Shannon entropy was used to measure repertoire diversity, and the Gini coefficient was used to measure V-J evenness. Public clonotypes were defined as clonotypes shared by more than one individual. The raw public data were reprocessed by TCRdb itself: fastp quality trimming at Q25, MiXCR clonotype calling, in-frame beta chains only. When rows share a CDR3 protein, they turn into one entry using the most common DNA and genes. It is TCRdb's table, rather than the study itself, that gives the V and J calls and clone size. The sample includes roughly 470,000 distinct CDR3 sequences, with roughly 20% observed a single time. The ten most abundant clones make up about 7.8% of the sample.

The source material was peripheral blood mononuclear cells (PBMCs), sampled when the disease was refractory, from a patient treated with antithyroid drugs. This receptor was taken from a female donor with Graves disease. The rearranged segments are TRBV6-1 and TRBJ1-2, with a weak D call of TRBD1 (5 bases match). The CDR3 protein: CASSVDSPDGYTF. The DNA is TGTGCCAGCAGTGTCGACAGCCCGGATGGCTACACCTTC.